This passage covers 14 T cell receptor beta chains from one sample sequenced in a study of T cells in localized non-small cell lung cancer. The assay was immunoSEQ multiplex PCR, and TCRdb's table has in-frame clones only and misses some. In the table there are approximately 81,000 clones, 70% to 90% of which are singletons. This specimen consisted of peripheral blood, obtained before any cancer treatment. The source is a woman aged 35 to 75 with stage I squamous cell lung carcinoma.

This clone is a singleton in its sample. Other nucleotide sequences from this sample produce the same CDR3. V usage is TRBV7-9 and J usage is TRBJ1-1; D is ambiguous. This CDR3 region has 13 residues. Germline assignment: CDR1 SEHNR and CDR2 FQNEAQ (reference sequence). Trimming cost V 1 base and J 0 bases, with 3 bases left between them. The CDR3 bases are TGTGCCAGCAGCTTAGACATGAACACTGAAGCTTTCTTT. Translation gives CASSLDMNTEAFF.

The gene calls are TRBV9 and TRBJ1-2; 7 nucleotides agree with TRBD1. V shed 9 bases and J 4 bases; nucleotides not matched to a gene: 21. The germline V gene has CDR1 SGDLS and CDR2 YYNGEE. The CDR3 sequence is 17 residues long. The chain's CDR3 is CANPPVGTADAFYGYTF. The CDR3 nucleotides read TGTGCCAACCCCCCTGTGGGGACAGCGGACGCCTTCTATGGCTACACCTTC.

This chain links TRBV29-1 with TRBJ1-1; D is uncertain. This CDR3 spans 13 amino acids. Trimming pared 8 bases from V and 0 bases from J, leaving 13 bases between. Germline CDR1 SQVTM, CDR2 ANQGSEA. This CDR3 reads CSSLDNVNTEAFF. CDR3 DNA sequence: TGCAGCTCGCTAGACAACGTGAACACTGAAGCTTTCTTT.

V is TRBV14 and J is TRBJ1-6; 7 bases map to TRBD1. This CDR3 contains 15 residues. Per germline, CDR1 SGHDN and CDR2 FVKESK. V shed 5 bases, J shed 11 bases, and the junction held 12 bases outside the gene matches. The CDR3 loop reads CASSFGRQGYAPLHF. In nucleotides, the CDR3 is TGTGCCAGCAGCTTCGGAAGACAGGGTTATGCACCCCTCCACTTT.

The genes are TRBV6-1 and TRBJ2-1; D assignment may be TRBD1 or TRBD2 (5 bases each). The length of the CDR3 is 15 residues. Per germline, CDR1 MNHNS and CDR2 SASEGT. V lost 2 bases and J 4 bases, leaving 12 bases between the germline ends. CDR3 protein: CASSELKEGYNEQFF. CDR3 DNA: TGTGCCAGCAGTGAATTGAAAGAGGGGTACAATGAGCAGTTCTTC.

The J gene is TRBJ2-7, the V gene TRBV7-8; D perhaps matches TRBD2 (6 bases). CDR3 length: 13 amino acids. The germline V gene encodes CDR1 SGHVS and CDR2 FQNEAQ. The ends were cut back, 5 bases at V and 2 bases at J, with 10 bases in the middle. The CDR3 spells CASSRRGAYEQYF. The CDR3 DNA is TGTGCCAGCAGCCGCCGCGGGGCCTACGAGCAGTACTTC.

The chain combines TRBV5-1 with TRBJ2-3; TRBD2 matches 13 bases. V was clipped by 4 bases and J by 3 bases; unmatched bases: 17. This CDR3 contains 20 residues. Germline CDR1 and CDR2: SGHRS and YFSETQ. CDR3 residues: CASSAPTSGGARLRTDTQYF. In DNA form, the CDR3 reads TGCGCCAGCAGCGCCCCTACTAGCGGGGGGGCCCGCTTGAGGACAGATACGCAGTATTTT.

This chain joins TRBV10-1 and TRBJ2-3, with D possibly being TRBD1 (5 bases). Looked up from germline, CDR1 is WNHNN and CDR2 is SYGVQD (reference sequence). Trimming shortened V by 5 bases and J by 5 bases, and 14 bases separated the two germline ends. The CDR3 covers 14 residues. This chain's CDR3 is CASSLSRAGDTQYF. DNA for the CDR3: TGCGCCAGCAGTCTAAGCAGGGCCGGAGATACGCAGTATTTT.

This clone is a singleton in its sample. The chain links TRBV6-4 to TRBJ2-3, with D perhaps given as TRBD1 or TRBD2 (6 bases each). This CDR3 comprises 15 residues. V lost 2 bases and J lost 1, with 10 bases in between. Germline loops: CDR1 MRHNA, CDR2 SNTAGT. CDR3 loop: CASSDGGLRTDTQYF. The CDR3 bases are TGTGCCAGCAGTGACGGGGGGCTGCGCACAGATACGCAGTATTTT.

The V call is TRBV5-1, the J call TRBJ1-5, with D maybe TRBD1 (6 bases). The V end lost 0 bases, the J end lost 7 bases, and 14 bases lay between the germline ends. CDR3 size: 15 residues. The germline V gene has CDR1 SGHRS and CDR2 YFSETQ. The CDR3 nucleotides are TGCGCCAGCAGCTTGGCCGGGGGGGCTGGGCAGCCCCAGCATTTT. It translates to CASSLAGGAGQPQHF.

The V and J genes are TRBV5-6 and TRBJ1-1, with TRBD1 matching 7 bases. Germline V lookup: CDR1 SGHDT, CDR2 YYEEEE. The V gene end was trimmed by 1 base and the J gene end by 5 bases; junction bases not matched to a gene: 8. The CDR3 covers 15 residues. CDR3 nucleotide sequence: TGTGCCAGCAGCTTGCAGGACAGGATCCAGACTGAAGCTTTCTTT. Encoded protein: CASSLQDRIQTEAFF.

This clone is labeled medium-sized. The V gene is TRBV4-2, the J gene TRBJ2-1, with 12 positions matching TRBD2. The germline gives CDR1 LGHNA, CDR2 YNFKEQ. V shed 1 base and J 6 bases; nucleotides not matched to a gene: 16. The CDR3 runs to 20 residues. The CDR3 sequence is CASSQVWASGGATYGNEQFF. The CDR3 DNA follows: TGTGCCAGCAGCCAAGTCTGGGCTAGCGGGGGGGCCACGTATGGCAATGAGCAGTTCTTC.

The chain is built from TRBV13 and TRBJ2-3, with 9 positions matching TRBD2. Germline V gives CDR1 PRHDT, CDR2 FYEKMQ (reference sequence). This CDR3 is 16 amino acids long. The trim removed 5 bases at V and 3 bases at J, leaving 9 bases unmatched. This CDR3 is CASSQMAGGPTDTQYF. The CDR3 DNA sequence: TGTGCCAGCAGCCAGATGGCGGGGGGGCCTACAGATACGCAGTATTTT.

This sequence joins TRBV30 and TRBJ2-2, with a possible D match to TRBD2 (5 bases). Trimming took off 2 bases at V and 6 bases at J, with 13 bases between the two ends. The length of the CDR3 is 14 residues. Per germline, CDR1 GTSNPN and CDR2 SVGIG (reference sequence). CDR3 bases: TGTGCCTGGAGTTTACTAGACGGGGCCGGGGAGCTGTTTTTT. Amino acids: CAWSLLDGAGELFF.